One T cell receptor (beta chain) is described in this entry. Participants were placed into cohorts based on the clinical history they reported. V shed 2 bases, J shed 4 bases, and the junction held 7 bases outside the gene matches. CDR1 GTSNPN and CDR2 SVGIG come from the germline V gene (reference sequence). This CDR3 spans 15 amino acids. This record comes from a study of blood T cell repertoires in COVID-19. For the study at large: PBMCs, B-cell-depleted T cells, or T cells were the source of the cDNA or gDNA that made up the material.

Clones were read by immunoSEQ multiplex PCR, and TCRdb kept only the in-frame ones, dropping some. The sample has approximately 300,000 clones, just under 90% seen once. Sequencing input: PBMCs or T cells enriched from blood (not recorded which). The clonotype was recovered from a woman aged 25 to 39 who had recovered from COVID-19. V usage is TRBV30 and J usage is TRBJ1-5; 8 bases fit TRBD1. The CDR3 protein is CAWSTPGQVNQPQHF. The CDR3 DNA sequence: TGTGCCTGGAGTACGCCGGGACAGGTGAATCAGCCCCAGCATTTT.